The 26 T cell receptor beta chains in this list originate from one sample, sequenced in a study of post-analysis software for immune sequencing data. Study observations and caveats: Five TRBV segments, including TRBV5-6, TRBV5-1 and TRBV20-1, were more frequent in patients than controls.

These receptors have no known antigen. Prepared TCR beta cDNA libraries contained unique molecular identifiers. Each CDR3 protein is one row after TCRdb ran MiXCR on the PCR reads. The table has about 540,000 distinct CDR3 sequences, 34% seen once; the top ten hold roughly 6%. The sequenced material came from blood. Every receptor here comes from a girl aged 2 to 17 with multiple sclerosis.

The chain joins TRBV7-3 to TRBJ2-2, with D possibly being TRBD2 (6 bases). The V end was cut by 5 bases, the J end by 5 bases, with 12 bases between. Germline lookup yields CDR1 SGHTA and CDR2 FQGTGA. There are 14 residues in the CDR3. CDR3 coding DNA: TGTGCCAGCAGCCAGGGACTGGAAACCGGGGAGCTGTTTTTT. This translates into CASSQGLETGELFF.

CDR3 DNA sequence: TGTGCCAGCAGCGTAGGGCCCCAGCGGGCAGATACGCAGTATTTT. It yields the protein CASSVGPQRADTQYF. The V call is TRBV9, the J call TRBJ2-3; maybe TRBD2 (6 bases). V lost 0 bases and J lost 4, with 12 bases in between. The CDR3 is made up of 15 amino acids. The V gene's germline CDR1 is SGDLS and CDR2 YYNGEE.

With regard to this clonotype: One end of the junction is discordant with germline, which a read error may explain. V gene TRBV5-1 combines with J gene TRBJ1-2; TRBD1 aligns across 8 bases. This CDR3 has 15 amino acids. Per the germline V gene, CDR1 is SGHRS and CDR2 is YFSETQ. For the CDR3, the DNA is TGCGCCAGCAGCCCTCCCGGACAGGGCGGCTATGGCCACACCTTC. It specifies CASSPPGQGGYGHTF. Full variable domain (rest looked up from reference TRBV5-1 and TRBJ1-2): KAGVTQTPRYLIKTRGQQVTLSCSPISGHRSVSWYQQTPGQGLQFLFEYFSETQRNKGNFPGRFSGRQFSNSRSEMNVSTLELGDSALYLCASSPPGQGGYGHTFGSGTRLTVV.

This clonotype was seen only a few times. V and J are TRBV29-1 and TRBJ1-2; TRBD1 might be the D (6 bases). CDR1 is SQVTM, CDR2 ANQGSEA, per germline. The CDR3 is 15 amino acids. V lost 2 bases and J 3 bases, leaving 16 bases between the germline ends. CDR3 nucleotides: TGCAGCGTTGAACGTTGGGGGGGCTCGGACTATGGCTACACCTTC. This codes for CSVERWGGSDYGYTF.

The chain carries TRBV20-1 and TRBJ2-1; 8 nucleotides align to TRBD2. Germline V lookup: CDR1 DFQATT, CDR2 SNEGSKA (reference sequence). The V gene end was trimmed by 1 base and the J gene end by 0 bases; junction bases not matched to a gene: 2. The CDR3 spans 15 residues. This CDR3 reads CSARVLADSYNEQFF. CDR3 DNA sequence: TGCAGTGCTAGAGTACTAGCGGACTCCTACAATGAGCAGTTCTTC.

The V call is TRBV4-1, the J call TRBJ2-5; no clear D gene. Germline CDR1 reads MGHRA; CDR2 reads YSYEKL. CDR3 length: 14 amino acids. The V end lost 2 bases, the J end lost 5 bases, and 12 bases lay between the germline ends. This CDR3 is CASSQNLGPETQYF. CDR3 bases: TGCGCCAGCAGCCAAAATCTGGGCCCGGAGACCCAGTACTTC.

The CDR3 is CASTPYRAHSNQPQHF. CDR3 DNA: TGTGCCAGCACCCCATACAGGGCACATAGCAATCAGCCCCAGCATTTT. This chain uses TRBV27 with TRBJ1-5, with D possibly matching TRBD1 (6 bases). Trimming took 7 bases from V and 0 from J, leaving 16 bases between them. The CDR3 covers 16 residues. The germline V gene encodes CDR1 MNHEY and CDR2 SMNVEV (reference sequence).

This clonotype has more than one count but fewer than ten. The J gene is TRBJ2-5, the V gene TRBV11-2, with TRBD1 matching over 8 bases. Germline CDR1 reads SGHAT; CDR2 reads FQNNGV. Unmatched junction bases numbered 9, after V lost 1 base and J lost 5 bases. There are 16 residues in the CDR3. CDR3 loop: CASSLGRDRLLETQYF. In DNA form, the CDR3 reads TGTGCCAGCAGCTTAGGCCGGGACAGGTTGTTGGAGACCCAGTACTTC.

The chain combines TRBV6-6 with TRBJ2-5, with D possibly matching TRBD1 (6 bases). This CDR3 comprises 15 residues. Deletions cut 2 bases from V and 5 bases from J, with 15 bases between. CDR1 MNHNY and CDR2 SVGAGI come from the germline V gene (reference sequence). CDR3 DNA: TGTGCCAGCAGTTACCGCCCGGACAGAAACGAGACCCAGTACTTC. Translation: CASSYRPDRNETQYF.

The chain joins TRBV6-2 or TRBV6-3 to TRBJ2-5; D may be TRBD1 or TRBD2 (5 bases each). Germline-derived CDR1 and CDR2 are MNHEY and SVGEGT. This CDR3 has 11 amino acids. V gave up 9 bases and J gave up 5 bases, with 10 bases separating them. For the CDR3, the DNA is TGTGCCAGTAACTGGGGGGAGACCCAGTACTTC. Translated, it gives CASNWGETQYF.

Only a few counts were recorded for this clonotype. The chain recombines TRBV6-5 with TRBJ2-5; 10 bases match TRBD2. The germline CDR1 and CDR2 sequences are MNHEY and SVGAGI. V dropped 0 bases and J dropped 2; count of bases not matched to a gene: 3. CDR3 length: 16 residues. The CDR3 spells CASSYSSGGVQETQYF. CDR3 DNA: TGTGCCAGCAGTTACTCGAGCGGGGGGGTTCAAGAGACCCAGTACTTC.

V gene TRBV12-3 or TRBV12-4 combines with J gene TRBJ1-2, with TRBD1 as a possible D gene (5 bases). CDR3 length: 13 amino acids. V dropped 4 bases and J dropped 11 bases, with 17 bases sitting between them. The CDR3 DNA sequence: TGTGCCAGCAGTTCCGCAGGGTATGCGTGGTACACCTTC. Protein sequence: CASSSAGYAWYTF.

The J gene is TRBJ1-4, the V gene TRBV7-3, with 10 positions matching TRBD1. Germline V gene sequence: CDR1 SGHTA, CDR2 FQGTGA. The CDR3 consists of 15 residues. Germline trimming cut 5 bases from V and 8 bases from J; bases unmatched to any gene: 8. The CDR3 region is CASSPRDRGIEKLFF. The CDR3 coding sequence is TGTGCCAGCAGCCCCCGGGACAGGGGAATCGAAAAACTGTTTTTT.

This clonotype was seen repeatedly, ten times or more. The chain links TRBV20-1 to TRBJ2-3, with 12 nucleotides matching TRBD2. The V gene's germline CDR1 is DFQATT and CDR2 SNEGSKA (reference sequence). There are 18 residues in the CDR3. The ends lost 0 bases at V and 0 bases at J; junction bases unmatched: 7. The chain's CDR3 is CSARDRTSGAPSTDTQYF. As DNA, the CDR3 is TGCAGTGCTAGAGACCGGACTAGCGGGGCGCCTAGCACAGATACGCAGTATTTT.

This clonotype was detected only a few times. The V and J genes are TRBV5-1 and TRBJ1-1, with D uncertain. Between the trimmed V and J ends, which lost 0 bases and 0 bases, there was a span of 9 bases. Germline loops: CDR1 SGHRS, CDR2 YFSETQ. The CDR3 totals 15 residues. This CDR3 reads CASSLAVSMNTEAFF. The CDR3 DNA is TGCGCCAGCAGCTTGGCCGTCAGCATGAACACTGAAGCTTTCTTT. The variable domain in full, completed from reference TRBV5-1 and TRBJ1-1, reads KAGVTQTPRYLIKTRGQQVTLSCSPISGHRSVSWYQQTPGQGLQFLFEYFSETQRNKGNFPGRFSGRQFSNSRSEMNVSTLELGDSALYLCASSLAVSMNTEAFFGQGTRLTVV.

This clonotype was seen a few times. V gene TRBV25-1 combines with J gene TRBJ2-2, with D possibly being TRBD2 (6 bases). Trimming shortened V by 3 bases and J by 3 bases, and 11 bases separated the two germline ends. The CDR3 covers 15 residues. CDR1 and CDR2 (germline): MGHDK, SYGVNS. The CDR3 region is CASSEPSEYTGELFF. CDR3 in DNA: TGTGCCAGCAGTGAGCCTAGCGAATACACCGGGGAGCTGTTTTTT.

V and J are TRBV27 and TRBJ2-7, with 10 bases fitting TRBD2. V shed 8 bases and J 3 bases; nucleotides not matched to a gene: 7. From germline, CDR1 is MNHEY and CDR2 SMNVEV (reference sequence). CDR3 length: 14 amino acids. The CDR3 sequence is CASRSSGGLYEQYF. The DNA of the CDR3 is TGTGCCAGCCGGTCTAGCGGGGGACTCTACGAGCAGTACTTC.

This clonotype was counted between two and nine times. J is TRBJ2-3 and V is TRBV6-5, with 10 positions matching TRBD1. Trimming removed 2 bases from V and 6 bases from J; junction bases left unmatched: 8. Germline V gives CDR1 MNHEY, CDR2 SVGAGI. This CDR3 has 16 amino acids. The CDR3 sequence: CASSYGDRGSQDTQYF. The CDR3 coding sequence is TGTGCCAGCAGTTACGGGGACAGGGGAAGTCAGGATACGCAGTATTTT.

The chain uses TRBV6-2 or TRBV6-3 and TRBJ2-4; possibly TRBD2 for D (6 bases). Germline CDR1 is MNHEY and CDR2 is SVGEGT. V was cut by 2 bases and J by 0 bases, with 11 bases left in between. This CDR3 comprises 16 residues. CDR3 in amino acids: CASSYPRDLAKNIQYF. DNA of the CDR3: TGTGCCAGCAGTTACCCCCGGGACTTAGCCAAAAACATTCAGTACTTC.

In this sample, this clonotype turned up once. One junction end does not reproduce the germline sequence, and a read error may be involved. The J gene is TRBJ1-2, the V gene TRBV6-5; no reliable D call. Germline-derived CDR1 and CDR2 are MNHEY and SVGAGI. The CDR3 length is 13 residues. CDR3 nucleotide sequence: TGTACCAGCTCATTGGGTGTACATACCGGCTACACCTTC. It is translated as CTSSLGVHTGYTF.

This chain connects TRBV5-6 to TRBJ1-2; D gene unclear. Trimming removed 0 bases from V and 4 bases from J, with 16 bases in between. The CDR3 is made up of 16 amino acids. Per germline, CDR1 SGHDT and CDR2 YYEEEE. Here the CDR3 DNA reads TGTGCCAGCAGCTTGGAGATCACCCGAGAGGGCTATGGCTACACCTTC. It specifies CASSLEITREGYGYTF.

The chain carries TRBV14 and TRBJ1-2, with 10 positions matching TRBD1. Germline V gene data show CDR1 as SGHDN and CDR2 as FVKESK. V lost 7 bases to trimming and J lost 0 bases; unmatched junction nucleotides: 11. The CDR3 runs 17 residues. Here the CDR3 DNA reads TGTGCCAGCATTGTTATAGACAGGGGGCTTGCTAACTATGGCTACACCTTC. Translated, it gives CASIVIDRGLANYGYTF.

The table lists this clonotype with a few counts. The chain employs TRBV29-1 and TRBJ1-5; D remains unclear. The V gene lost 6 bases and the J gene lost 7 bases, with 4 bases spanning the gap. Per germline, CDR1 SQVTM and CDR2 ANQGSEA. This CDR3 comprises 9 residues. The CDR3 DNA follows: TGCAGCGTAGGGCAGCCCCAGCATTTT. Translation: CSVGQPQHF.

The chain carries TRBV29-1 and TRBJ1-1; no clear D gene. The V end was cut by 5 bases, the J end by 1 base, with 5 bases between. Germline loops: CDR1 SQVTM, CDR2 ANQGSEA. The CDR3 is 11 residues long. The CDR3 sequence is CSVMRNTEAFF. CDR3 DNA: TGCAGCGTTATGCGGAACACTGAAGCTTTCTTT.

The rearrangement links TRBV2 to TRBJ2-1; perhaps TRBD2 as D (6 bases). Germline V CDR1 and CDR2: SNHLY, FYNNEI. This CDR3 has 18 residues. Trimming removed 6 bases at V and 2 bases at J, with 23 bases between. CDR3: CASRDLTRRDFAYNEQFF. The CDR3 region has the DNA TGTGCCAGCAGGGACCTCACACGACGGGACTTCGCCTACAATGAGCAGTTCTTC.

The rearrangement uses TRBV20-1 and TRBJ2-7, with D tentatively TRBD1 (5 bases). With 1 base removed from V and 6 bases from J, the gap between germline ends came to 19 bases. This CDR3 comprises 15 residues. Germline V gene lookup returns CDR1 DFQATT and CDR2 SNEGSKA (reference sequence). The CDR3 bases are TGCAGTGCTAGAGTTCCGGCAGGGTTATTGGGCGAGCAGTACTTC. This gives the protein CSARVPAGLLGEQYF.